This is a list of T cell receptor beta chains from one sample in a study of T-cell reconstitution after alpha-beta-depleted transplantation in children. TCRdb fed the PCR reads into MiXCR, producing one record per CDR3 protein. The sample contains a few hundred thousand distinct CDR3 sequences, 27% of which appear only once. Sequences were derived from PBMCs, sampled before TCRalphabeta/CD19-depleted stem cell transplant. The receptor set was obtained from a boy less than two years old with Wiskott-Aldrich syndrome, due to receive a stem cell transplant. The CDR3 runs from the conserved cysteine through the conserved F or W. D genes are given only for firm matches. Clone size is stated in some rows and not others, as once, few, many or a class when expanded.

V gene: TRBV7-9
clone size: few
J gene: TRBJ1-2
D gene: TRBD1
CDR3 protein: CASSFVTDRGTRGYTF
CDR3 DNA: TGTGCCAGCAGCTTTGTGACGGACAGGGGGACGCGGGGCTACACCTTC

V gene: TRBV29-1
clone size: NA
J gene: TRBJ2-1
D gene: TRBD1
CDR3 protein: CSVDRQGRVNEQFF
CDR3 DNA: TGCAGCGTTGACCGACAGGGTAGAGTCAATGAGCAGTTCTTC

V gene: TRBV27
clone size: NA
J gene: TRBJ2-7
D gene: TRBD2
CDR3 protein: CASRSGRVNEQYF
CDR3 DNA: TGTGCCAGCAGGAGCGGGAGAGTAAACGAGCAGTACTTC

V gene: TRBV27
clone size: NA
J gene: TRBJ2-2
D gene: TRBD2
CDR3 protein: CASSYLAGGVGELFF
CDR3 DNA: TGTGCCAGCAGTTATCTAGCGGGAGGCGTCGGGGAGCTGTTTTTT

V gene: TRBV20-1
clone size: NA
J gene: TRBJ1-5
D gene: NA
CDR3 protein: CSVKGLTGNQPQHF
CDR3 DNA: TGCAGTGTTAAGGGGCTTACCGGCAATCAGCCCCAGCATTTT

V gene: TRBV27
clone size: NA
J gene: TRBJ2-1
D gene: TRBD1
CDR3 protein: CASSRRTGEANEQFF
CDR3 DNA: TGTGCCAGCAGTCGCCGGACAGGGGAGGCGAATGAGCAGTTCTTC

V gene: TRBV5-1
clone size: NA
J gene: TRBJ2-2
D gene: NA
CDR3 protein: CASSWQVTGELFF
CDR3 DNA: TGCGCCAGCAGCTGGCAAGTCACCGGGGAGCTGTTTTTT

V gene: TRBV12-3/TRBV12-4
clone size: NA
J gene: TRBJ1-5
D gene: NA
CDR3 protein: CASQGAGSSNQPQRF
CDR3 DNA: TGTGCCAGCCAAGGGGCAGGGAGTAGCAATCAGCCCCAGCGTTTT

V gene: TRBV27
clone size: NA
J gene: TRBJ2-1
D gene: NA
CDR3 protein: CASSDHWPGTYNEQFF
CDR3 DNA: TGTGCCAGCAGTGACCATTGGCCGGGGACCTACAATGAGCAGTTCTTC

V gene: TRBV20-1
clone size: few
J gene: TRBJ2-5
D gene: NA
CDR3 protein: CSASRQETQYF
CDR3 DNA: TGCAGTGCTAGTCGACAAGAGACCCAGTACTTC

V gene: TRBV5-1
clone size: few
J gene: TRBJ2-4
D gene: NA
CDR3 protein: CASSLQPLSIQYF
CDR3 DNA: TGCGCCAGCAGCTTGCAACCCCTTAGCATTCAGTACTTC

V gene: TRBV27
clone size: NA
J gene: TRBJ2-2
D gene: TRBD2
CDR3 protein: CASSLRGAFLAGNTGELFF
CDR3 DNA: TGTGCCAGCAGTTTACGTGGGGCGTTCCTAGCGGGGAACACCGGGGAGCTGTTTTTT

V gene: TRBV11-2
clone size: NA
J gene: TRBJ1-2
D gene: NA
CDR3 protein: CASSPSPTPTNYGYTF
CDR3 DNA: TGTGCCAGCAGCCCCTCCCCAACACCGACTAACTATGGCTACACCTTC

V gene: TRBV20-1
clone size: NA
J gene: TRBJ2-7
D gene: TRBD2
CDR3 protein: CSARVGSGSYEQYF
CDR3 DNA: TGCAGTGCTAGAGTAGGTAGCGGGAGCTACGAGCAGTACTTC

V gene: TRBV5-1
clone size: few
J gene: TRBJ2-5
D gene: NA
CDR3 protein: CASNAGQTQETQYF
CDR3 DNA: TGCGCCAGTAACGCCGGACAGACGCAAGAGACCCAGTACTTC

V gene: TRBV20-1
clone size: NA
J gene: TRBJ2-3
D gene: NA
CDR3 protein: CSASGGDTQYF
CDR3 DNA: TGCAGTGCTAGCGGGGGAGATACGCAGTATTTT

V gene: TRBV3-1
clone size: NA
J gene: TRBJ1-2
D gene: TRBD1
CDR3 protein: CASSQDRPGGHYGYTF
CDR3 DNA: TGTGCCAGCAGCCAAGATCGGCCAGGGGGCCACTATGGCTACACCTTC

V gene: TRBV7-2
clone size: NA
J gene: TRBJ2-2
D gene: NA
CDR3 protein: CASRIDGAGYSGELFF
CDR3 DNA: TGTGCCAGCAGAATAGACGGCGCAGGCTATTCGGGGGAGCTGTTTTTT

V gene: TRBV20-1
clone size: few
J gene: TRBJ2-3
D gene: NA
CDR3 protein: CSARERTDTQYF
CDR3 DNA: TGCAGTGCTAGAGAACGCACAGATACGCAGTATTTT

V gene: TRBV5-1
clone size: few
J gene: TRBJ1-2
D gene: NA
CDR3 protein: CASSFQPVQGMGYGYTF
CDR3 DNA: TGCGCCAGCAGCTTCCAGCCTGTCCAGGGTATGGGCTATGGCTACACCTTC

V gene: TRBV20-1
clone size: few
J gene: TRBJ2-3
D gene: NA
CDR3 protein: CSATSAGGTDTQYF
CDR3 DNA: TGCAGTGCTACCTCCGCCGGGGGCACAGATACGCAGTATTTT

V gene: TRBV28
clone size: NA
J gene: TRBJ1-5
D gene: NA
CDR3 protein: CASSGKGQPQHF
CDR3 DNA: TGTGCCAGCAGTGGCAAGGGTCAGCCCCAGCATTTT

V gene: TRBV7-2
clone size: once
J gene: TRBJ2-1
D gene: TRBD2
CDR3 protein: CASSPGLAGVRNEQFF
CDR3 DNA: TGTGCCAGCAGCCCCGGACTAGCGGGAGTAAGGAATGAGCAGTTCTTC

V gene: TRBV13
clone size: NA
J gene: TRBJ1-6
D gene: TRBD1
CDR3 protein: CASSFGQDPNSPLHF
CDR3 DNA: TGTGCCAGCAGCTTTGGACAGGACCCTAATTCACCCCTCCACTTT

V gene: TRBV3-1
clone size: NA
J gene: TRBJ2-7
D gene: NA
CDR3 protein: CASSQEERGEQYF
CDR3 DNA: TGTGCCAGCAGCCAAGAAGAAAGGGGTGAGCAGTACTTC

V gene: TRBV5-1
clone size: few
J gene: TRBJ2-5
D gene: TRBD2
CDR3 protein: CASSPRLAGEQETQYF
CDR3 DNA: TGCGCCAGCAGCCCCAGACTAGCGGGGGAGCAAGAGACCCAGTACTTC

V gene: TRBV5-1
clone size: NA
J gene: TRBJ2-3
D gene: NA
CDR3 protein: CASSLAGSVLLTDTQYF
CDR3 DNA: TGCGCCAGCAGCTTGGCCGGGTCTGTACTTTTGACAGATACGCAGTATTTT

V gene: TRBV12-3/TRBV12-4
clone size: few
J gene: TRBJ1-1
D gene: NA
CDR3 protein: CASSARRRTAEAFF
CDR3 DNA: TGTGCCAGCAGTGCTAGACGGCGGACAGCTGAAGCTTTCTTT

V gene: TRBV6-1
clone size: few
J gene: TRBJ2-7
D gene: NA
CDR3 protein: CASSEPGNSYEQYF
CDR3 DNA: TGTGCCAGCAGTGAACCAGGGAACTCATACGAGCAGTACTTC

V gene: TRBV5-5
clone size: NA
J gene: TRBJ1-5
D gene: NA
CDR3 protein: CASSLGLVQKNQPQHF
CDR3 DNA: TGTGCCAGCAGCTTGGGATTAGTGCAGAAGAATCAGCCCCAGCATTTT

V gene: TRBV5-1
clone size: few
J gene: TRBJ2-1
D gene: NA
CDR3 protein: CASSLAVGWDEQFF
CDR3 DNA: TGCGCCAGCAGCTTAGCGGTTGGGTGGGATGAGCAGTTCTTC

V gene: TRBV10-3
clone size: NA
J gene: TRBJ2-5
D gene: NA
CDR3 protein: CAISGTEQETQYF
CDR3 DNA: TGTGCCATCAGTGGGACGGAACAAGAGACCCAGTACTTC

V gene: TRBV5-1
clone size: NA
J gene: TRBJ2-7
D gene: TRBD2
CDR3 protein: CASSLDPGTSDYEQYF
CDR3 DNA: TGCGCCAGCAGCTTGGATCCCGGGACTAGCGATTACGAGCAGTACTTC

V gene: TRBV12-3/TRBV12-4
clone size: NA
J gene: TRBJ2-5
D gene: TRBD1
CDR3 protein: CASSLGQGMTQYF
CDR3 DNA: TGTGCCAGCAGCCTGGGACAGGGTATGACCCAGTACTTC

V gene: TRBV9
clone size: NA
J gene: TRBJ1-1
D gene: TRBD1
CDR3 protein: CASSVRQGTEAFF
CDR3 DNA: TGTGCCAGCAGCGTCAGACAGGGAACTGAAGCTTTCTTT

V gene: TRBV11-2
clone size: NA
J gene: TRBJ2-1
D gene: TRBD2
CDR3 protein: CASSLGSLAGGSYNEQFF
CDR3 DNA: TGTGCCAGCAGCTTAGGTTCCCTAGCGGGAGGCTCCTACAATGAGCAGTTCTTC

V gene: TRBV5-6
clone size: few
J gene: TRBJ2-5
D gene: TRBD1
CDR3 protein: CASSLRGTGRETQYF
CDR3 DNA: TGTGCCAGCAGCTTGAGAGGGACAGGGCGAGAGACCCAGTACTTC

V gene: TRBV27
clone size: few
J gene: TRBJ2-1
D gene: TRBD2
CDR3 protein: CASSTTGLAGNNEQFF
CDR3 DNA: TGTGCCAGCAGTACGACCGGACTAGCGGGTAACAATGAGCAGTTCTTC

V gene: TRBV7-8
clone size: NA
J gene: TRBJ1-2
D gene: TRBD1
CDR3 protein: CASSLGQGSGYTF
CDR3 DNA: TGTGCCAGCAGCCTCGGACAGGGCTCTGGCTACACCTTC

V gene: TRBV5-5
clone size: few
J gene: TRBJ1-1
D gene: NA
CDR3 protein: CASSLEGEGLTEAFF
CDR3 DNA: TGTGCCAGCAGCTTGGAGGGGGAGGGCCTCACTGAAGCTTTCTTT

V gene: TRBV10-3
clone size: few
J gene: TRBJ1-1
D gene: NA
CDR3 protein: CAITRGEVPTNTEAFF
CDR3 DNA: TGTGCCATCACACGAGGGGAGGTCCCTACGAACACTGAAGCTTTCTTT

V gene: TRBV6-6
clone size: few
J gene: TRBJ2-7
D gene: NA
CDR3 protein: CASSAQGTGEQYF
CDR3 DNA: TGTGCCAGCAGTGCCCAGGGGACGGGAGAGCAGTACTTC

V gene: TRBV12-3/TRBV12-4
clone size: NA
J gene: TRBJ1-6
D gene: TRBD1
CDR3 protein: CASSARTGRNSPLHF
CDR3 DNA: TGTGCCAGCAGTGCCCGGACAGGGCGGAATTCACCCCTCCACTTT

V gene: TRBV11-2
clone size: NA
J gene: TRBJ2-3
D gene: TRBD2
CDR3 protein: CASSMQGLAGRNPDTQYF
CDR3 DNA: TGTGCCAGCAGCATGCAGGGACTAGCGGGGAGGAACCCAGATACGCAGTATTTT

V gene: TRBV5-6
clone size: NA
J gene: TRBJ2-2
D gene: TRBD2
CDR3 protein: CASSLMRGRDTGELFF
CDR3 DNA: TGTGCCAGCAGCTTGATGCGCGGGAGGGACACCGGGGAGCTGTTTTTT

V gene: TRBV15
clone size: NA
J gene: TRBJ2-7
D gene: NA
CDR3 protein: CATSREFSSTGVYEQYF
CDR3 DNA: TGTGCCACCAGCAGAGAATTCTCTAGCACGGGTGTCTACGAGCAGTACTTC

V gene: TRBV21-1
clone size: NA
J gene: TRBJ1-5
D gene: NA
CDR3 protein: CASSKGALWELDSNQPQHF
CDR3 DNA: TGTGCCAGCAGCAAAGGTGCGCTTTGGGAACTCGATAGCAATCAGCCCCAGCATTTT

V gene: TRBV7-2
clone size: NA
J gene: TRBJ2-7
D gene: TRBD2
CDR3 protein: CASSLAWTSGFHEQYF
CDR3 DNA: TGTGCCAGCAGCTTAGCGTGGACTAGCGGCTTTCACGAGCAGTACTTC

V gene: TRBV2
clone size: NA
J gene: TRBJ2-5
D gene: TRBD2
CDR3 protein: CAFSSSGESYQETQYF
CDR3 DNA: TGTGCCTTCAGCTCTAGCGGAGAATCGTACCAAGAGACCCAGTACTTC

V gene: TRBV5-1
clone size: many
J gene: TRBJ2-2
D gene: NA
CDR3 protein: CASSFENTGELFF
CDR3 DNA: TGTGCCAGCAGCTTCGAGAACACCGGGGAGCTGTTTTTT

V gene: TRBV12-3/TRBV12-4
clone size: few
J gene: TRBJ2-7
D gene: TRBD2
CDR3 protein: CASRSGTSGNEQYF
CDR3 DNA: TGTGCCAGCAGGTCCGGGACTAGCGGAAACGAGCAGTACTTC

V gene: TRBV9
clone size: few
J gene: TRBJ2-7
D gene: NA
CDR3 protein: CASSVASYSYEQYF
CDR3 DNA: TGTGCCAGCAGCGTAGCTAGCTACTCCTACGAGCAGTACTTC

V gene: TRBV5-1
clone size: few
J gene: TRBJ1-2
D gene: TRBD1
CDR3 protein: CASSSRTGYYGYTF
CDR3 DNA: TGCGCCAGCAGCTCAAGGACAGGATACTATGGCTACACCTTC